What follows are 17 T cell receptor beta chains derived from one specimen sequenced in a study of T cell responses to AZD1222 COVID-19 vaccine. Profiled with immunoSEQ multiplex PCR; TCRdb holds only in-frame clones, not every one. The sample lists about 140,000 clones, about 94% seen once, with less than 4.5% in the top ten. The sample was peripheral blood, taken on day 0 of AZD1222 vaccination. These TCRs come from an adult in good health.

This clone came up once. The J gene is TRBJ2-1, the V gene TRBV11-3, with 7 bases aligning to TRBD1. V was clipped by 5 bases and J by 11 bases; unmatched bases: 9. Germline V lookup: CDR1 SGHNT, CDR2 YENEEA. CDR3 length equals 13 residues. This CDR3 is CASSRGGSSQQFF. The CDR3 DNA is TGTGCCAGCAGCCGAGGGGGCTCCTCCCAGCAGTTCTTC. Combining the CDR3 with reference TRBV11-3 and TRBJ2-1 gives the whole variable domain EAGVVQSPRYKIIEKKQPVAFWCNPISGHNTLYWYLQNLGQGPELLIRYENEEAVDDSQLPKDRFSAERLKGVDSTLKIQPAELGDSAVYLCASSRGGSSQQFFGPGTRLTVL.

This chain's CDR3 is CASSTRTGENEKLFF. Here the CDR3 DNA reads TGCGCCAGCAGCACACGGACAGGGGAAAATGAAAAACTGTTTTTT. The J gene is TRBJ1-4, the V gene TRBV5-1, with 9 nucleotides matching TRBD1. V shed 4 bases, J shed 5 bases, and the junction held 6 bases outside the gene matches. The CDR3 has 15 amino acids. Looked up from germline, CDR1 is SGHRS and CDR2 is YFSETQ.

The chain joins TRBV7-8 to TRBJ1-1, with 8 bases identical to TRBD1. The CDR3 extends over 13 amino acids. With 4 bases clipped from V and 11 bases from J, the junction kept 9 bases outside the gene matches. Germline-derived CDR1 and CDR2 are SGHVS and FQNEAQ. CDR3 coding DNA: TGTGCCAGCAGCTCGATACAGGGGGAGGAGGCTTTCTTT. Amino acid sequence: CASSSIQGEEAFF. Based on the CDR3 plus reference TRBV7-8 and TRBJ1-1, the full variable domain is GAGVSQSPRYKVAKRGQDVALRCDPISGHVSLFWYQQALGQGPEFLTYFQNEAQLDKSGLPSDRFFAERPEGSVSTLKIQRTQQEDSAVYLCASSSIQGEEAFFGQGTRLTVV.

V usage is TRBV29-1 and J usage is TRBJ2-1; 9 bases line up with TRBD2. Germline V gene data show CDR1 as SQVTM and CDR2 as ANQGSEA. V trimming: 1 base; J trimming: 7 bases; junction bases outside the gene matches: 11. The CDR3 covers 16 residues. The CDR3 protein is CSVEGILAGPFNEQFF. CDR3 sequence (DNA): TGCAGCGTTGAAGGGATCCTAGCGGGGCCTTTTAATGAGCAGTTCTTC.

The chain has TRBV2 and TRBJ2-7; D is tentatively TRBD1 or TRBD2 (5 bases each). V lost 1 base and J 1 base, leaving 11 bases between the germline ends. The CDR3 is 15 residues long. Germline V lookup: CDR1 SNHLY, CDR2 FYNNEI. DNA for the CDR3: TGTGCCAGCAGTGAAGGGGTTGGGGGATCCTACGAGCAGTACTTC. It encodes CASSEGVGGSYEQYF.

V is TRBV5-3 and J is TRBJ2-4; D call uncertain. TRBV5-3 is an open reading frame whose function is uncertain. The CDR3 has 10 residues. Trimming pared 7 bases from V and 6 bases from J, leaving 5 bases between. CDR3 coding DNA: TGTGCCAGAGACCTAAACATTCAGTACTTC. Translated: CARDLNIQYF.

This sequence joins TRBV4-2 and TRBJ2-7; D remains unclear. V dropped 0 bases and J dropped 6 bases, with 6 bases sitting between them. CDR1 LGHNA and CDR2 YNFKEQ come from the germline V gene. The CDR3 is 12 amino acids. CDR3 protein: CASSQDRLEQYF. DNA of the CDR3: TGTGCCAGCAGCCAAGACAGGCTCGAGCAGTACTTC.

This sequence joins TRBV14 and TRBJ2-1; either TRBD1 or TRBD2 may fit D (5 bases each). This CDR3 region has 16 residues. The V end lost 2 bases, the J end lost 7 bases, and 18 bases lay between the germline ends. The germline CDR1 and CDR2 sequences are SGHDN and FVKESK. This chain's CDR3 is CASSQREGRWWNEQFF. DNA of the CDR3: TGTGCCAGCAGCCAACGAGAGGGACGTTGGTGGAATGAGCAGTTCTTC.

The chain carries TRBV5-1 and TRBJ1-3; D not resolved. Germline CDR1 is SGHRS and CDR2 is YFSETQ. The CDR3 has 16 amino acids. Trimming cost V 4 bases and J 2 bases, with 16 bases left between them. CDR3 DNA sequence: TGCGCCAGCAGCCCGGAGCGGGGATTACCTGGAAACACCATATATTTT. Translating it yields CASSPERGLPGNTIYF.

The chain couples TRBV9 to TRBJ2-3; D not resolved. V was cut by 0 bases and J by 7 bases, with 12 bases left in between. This CDR3 comprises 14 residues. The germline gives CDR1 SGDLS, CDR2 YYNGEE. The CDR3 nucleotides read TGTGCCAGCAGCGTAGCATTTGATGGGCATACGCAGTATTTT. Residues: CASSVAFDGHTQYF.

Points on this clone: Other DNA sequences in the same sample also yield this CDR3. The rearrangement uses TRBV19 and TRBJ2-7; perhaps TRBD1 as D (7 bases). The length of the CDR3 is 14 residues. V was shortened by 1 base and J by 4 bases, with 11 bases between the two germline ends. CDR1 is LNHDA and CDR2 is SQIVND in the germline V gene (reference sequence). CDR3 sequence: CASSIGQGGYEQYF. DNA of the CDR3: TGTGCCAGTAGTATAGGGCAGGGGGGTTACGAGCAGTACTTC.

This chain joins TRBV30 and TRBJ2-2; D is unresolved. The CDR3 loop spans 13 amino acids. The ends were cut back, 2 bases at V and 1 base at J, with 5 bases in the middle. Germline CDR1 GTSNPN, CDR2 SVGIG (reference sequence). The CDR3 loop is CAWSRQNTGELFF. In nucleotides, the CDR3 is TGTGCCTGGAGTCGGCAGAACACCGGGGAGCTGTTTTTT.

This clone occurred once. V and J are TRBV29-1 and TRBJ1-2; a weak D match, TRBD1 (5 bases). In germline, CDR1 is SQVTM, CDR2 ANQGSEA. V was cut by 5 bases and J by 13 bases, with 26 bases left in between. CDR3 size: 14 residues. The CDR3 sequence is CSVSRRGPESVSTF. The DNA of the CDR3 is TGCAGCGTTTCCCGGAGGGGCCCCGAGAGCGTTAGCACCTTC.

The rearrangement joins TRBV18 to TRBJ2-5; 8 bases fit TRBD1. This CDR3 comprises 14 residues. Germline values: CDR1 KGHSH, CDR2 LQKENI. V lost 6 bases to trimming and J lost 5 bases; unmatched junction nucleotides: 8. The CDR3 coding sequence is TGTGCCAGCTCGCCCAGGACAGGGCAGGAGACCCAGTACTTC. Translating it yields CASSPRTGQETQYF.

The chain carries TRBV5-1 and TRBJ2-2, with TRBD2 as a possible D gene (5 bases). There are 13 residues in the CDR3. Germline loops: CDR1 SGHRS, CDR2 YFSETQ. V dropped 5 bases and J dropped 7 bases, with 12 bases sitting between them. The CDR3 DNA reads TGCGCCAGCAGGGGAGACGTTGGCGGGGAGCTGTTTTTT. Protein: CASRGDVGGELFF. The complete variable domain, with remaining parts taken from reference TRBV5-1 and TRBJ2-2, reads KAGVTQTPRYLIKTRGQQVTLSCSPISGHRSVSWYQQTPGQGLQFLFEYFSETQRNKGNFPGRFSGRQFSNSRSEMNVSTLELGDSALYLCASRGDVGGELFFGEGSRLTVL.

Turning to this clone: The germline gene is not matched at one end of the junction; a read error may be the cause. J is TRBJ2-1 and V is TRBV6-5; D gene unclear. In germline, CDR1 is MNHEY, CDR2 SVGAGI. The CDR3 sequence is 13 residues long. The CDR3 spells CASRNRGTSLQIF. The CDR3 DNA follows: TGTGCCAGCAGGAATCGAGGTACCTCGCTGCAGATCTTC.

This sequence joins TRBV19 and TRBJ1-4; 9 positions agree with TRBD1. The CDR3 runs to 15 residues. Germline-derived CDR1 and CDR2 are LNHDA and SQIVND (reference sequence). Losses at the gene ends were 6 bases for V and 8 bases for J; bases not matched to a gene: 10. The CDR3 here is CASSRRDREREKLFF. The CDR3 DNA sequence: TGTGCCAGTAGCCGGCGGGACAGGGAACGAGAAAAACTGTTTTTT.